These 10 T cell receptor beta chains were sequenced from one sample in a study of HIV-infected children after antiretroviral therapy interruption. Unique molecular identifiers were included in an RNA-based 3' RACE TCR library. TCRdb re-called the 3' RACE reads with MiXCR, one entry per CDR3 protein. The data show about 89,000 distinct CDR3 sequences, around 6.9% seen once. Treatment reported: PENTA 11 planned treatment interruption arm or continuous ART arm. The starting material was CD45RA+ CD4+ T cells from PBMCs, pooled from several time points, obtained from a donor given antiretroviral therapy, either interrupted or continuous. Subset reported: naive CD4+ CD45RA+ CD45RO- T cells. Every receptor here comes from a pool of human donors with HIV.

V gene TRBV7-3 combines with J gene TRBJ2-1, with 9 bases aligning to TRBD1. The V gene's germline CDR1 is SGHTA and CDR2 FQGTGA. Trimming took 5 bases from V and 5 from J; bases not matched to a gene: 7. This CDR3 contains 15 residues. The CDR3 DNA follows: TGTGCCAGCAGCCCCCGGGACAGGGTCAACAATGAGCAGTTCTTC. It specifies CASSPRDRVNNEQFF.

This clonotype appeared many times. The V gene is TRBV10-3, the J gene TRBJ2-3; tentative D call: TRBD2 (5 bases). The V gene lost 7 bases and the J gene lost 2 bases, with 13 bases spanning the gap. The CDR3 is 14 residues long. The germline V gene encodes CDR1 ENHRY and CDR2 SYGVKD. CDR3 sequence (DNA): TGTGCCATCACCACCGGGAATCCCACAGATACGCAGTATTTT. Translation: CAITTGNPTDTQYF.

There are many counts of this clonotype. This rearrangement joins TRBV6-5 to TRBJ1-5, with D perhaps matching TRBD1 (5 bases). V dropped 4 bases and J dropped 12 bases, with 19 bases sitting between them. Germline lookup yields CDR1 MNHEY and CDR2 SVGAGI. This CDR3 is 14 amino acids long. The CDR3 reads CASSSGGGVTDQHF. The CDR3 DNA follows: TGTGCCAGCAGTTCCGGGGGGGGGGTGACAGACCAGCATTTT.

This clonotype occurred many times. V and J are TRBV6-4 and TRBJ2-2; TRBD2 matches at 10 bases. The germline V gene has CDR1 MRHNA and CDR2 SNTAGT. The V and J ends lost 3 bases and 4 bases, in that order; junction bases with no gene match: 11. The CDR3 totals 18 residues. The CDR3 DNA sequence: TGTGCCAGCAGTGAACAGCCAGCGGGGGGGCCATTCACCGGGGAGCTGTTTTTT. This encodes CASSEQPAGGPFTGELFF.

This clonotype has at least ten counts. This sequence joins TRBV7-3 and TRBJ2-7; TRBD2 aligns across 8 bases. CDR1 and CDR2 (germline): SGHTA, FQGTGA. J gave up 7 bases and V 1 base, and 12 bases lay outside the gene matches. The CDR3 totals 16 residues. This CDR3 reads CASSLNRAAGAGEQYF. The CDR3 DNA sequence: TGTGCCAGCAGCTTAAATCGGGCAGCGGGAGCGGGGGAGCAGTACTTC.

This clonotype was observed at least ten times. The chain employs TRBV10-3 and TRBJ1-1, with no clear D. CDR1 and CDR2 from the germline V gene are ENHRY and SYGVKD. This CDR3 spans 13 amino acids. Trimming left V 7 bases short and J 1 base short, with 10 bases between. For the CDR3, the DNA is TGTGCCATCATTAACTCCCCGAACACTGAAGCTTTCTTT. Translated, it gives CAIINSPNTEAFF.

This clonotype appeared many times. The rearrangement links TRBV5-1 to TRBJ2-5; TRBD2 matches at 10 bases. Trimming took 2 bases from V and 4 from J; bases not matched to a gene: 2. The CDR3 runs 14 residues. Germline V gene sequence: CDR1 SGHRS, CDR2 YFSETQ. CDR3 bases: TGCGCCAGCAGCTTTAGACTAGCGGGAGAGACCCAGTACTTC. Its translation is CASSFRLAGETQYF.

In its sample, this clonotype was seen many times. This chain links TRBV9 with TRBJ2-3; D is unresolved. The CDR3 extends over 15 amino acids. V lost 0 bases to trimming and J lost 0 bases, with 8 bases between them. Germline V lookup: CDR1 SGDLS, CDR2 YYNGEE. CDR3 nucleotides: TGTGCCAGCAGCGTAGCGGTGGGAAGCACAGATACGCAGTATTTT. Its translation is CASSVAVGSTDTQYF.

This clonotype showed up many times. The chain combines TRBV5-6 with TRBJ2-3; D unclear. Looked up from germline, CDR1 is SGHDT and CDR2 is YYEEEE. This CDR3 has 11 amino acids. Trimming took off 4 bases at V and 5 bases at J, with 5 bases between the two ends. The CDR3 coding sequence is TGTGCCAGCAGCCCTGGAGATACGCAGTATTTT. This encodes CASSPGDTQYF.

This clonotype was counted many times. This may be a read error, as it is one base from a much larger clone. The J gene is TRBJ1-2, the V gene TRBV12-3 or TRBV12-4; D may be TRBD1 (6 bases). The CDR3 covers 15 residues. In DNA form, the CDR3 reads TGTGCCAGCAGTTTGGGTGGGGGGCGTTTCTATGACTACACCTTC. Translated: CASSLGGGRFYDYTF.